This TCR beta chain was captured in a study of T cell changes during pregnancy in multiple sclerosis (dated by TCRdb to the late 2010s). General notes on the study: Changes in the T cell repertoire over the course of pregnancy were examined in this study in women with multiple sclerosis.

The library came from the immunoSEQ multiplex PCR assay. Here the immuneACCESS table is served through TCRdb, limited to in-frame sequences with V and J called. Missing clones are a known gap in these copies; in checked studies unresolved V genes cover under half, and the rest lacks a known reason. Counted in this sample were roughly 87,000 clones; 91% of them appeared once. Together, the top ten hold 3.5% of the sample. This clone was recorded only once. Its antigen specificity is not known. The sample holds no much larger clone one base away, and base qualities are not on file. The sequence derives from a female donor in good health, serving as a control in a pregnancy study. Some clones in this sample may be carry-over from other donors' samples. This specimen consisted of PBMCs, obtained in the first trimester of pregnancy.

The nucleotide sequence is given as TGTGCCAGCTCACCTGCCACAGGGAGCTACGAGCAGTACTTC. It encodes CASSPATGSYEQYF. This sequence uses TRBV18 and TRBJ2-7; possibly the D gene is TRBD1, per 6 matching bases. CDR1 and CDR2, per the germline V gene, are KGHSH and LQKENI. The cysteine opens and the phenylalanine closes a CDR3 of 14 amino acids. Here the CDR3 DNA is all that survives: 42 bases in frame from base 1. The germline ends are 12 bases apart after V is trimmed by 3 bases and J by 3 bases. Supplemented by the reference TRBV18 and TRBJ2-7 proteins around the CDR3, the complete variable domain is NAGVMQNPRHLVRRRGQEARLRCSPMKGHSHVYWYRQLPEEGLKFMVYLQKENIIDESGMPKERFSAEFPKEGPSILRIQQVVRGDSAAYFCASSPATGSYEQYFGPGTRLTVT.